This T cell receptor beta chain was sequenced in a study of regulatory T cells in long-lasting Graves disease. Whole-study findings and limits: Few sampled subjects may have lowered accuracy.

CDR3-region Arm-PCR and iRepertoire HTBI primers produced the TCR beta libraries. TCRdb redid the calling of the multiplex PCR reads with MiXCR, one entry per CDR3 protein. The sample carries a few hundred thousand distinct CDR3 sequences, roughly 13% recorded once. The germline V gene has CDR1 WNHNN and CDR2 SYGVQD (reference sequence). V was clipped by 0 bases and J by 4 bases, with 11 bases between them. The CDR3 sequence is 15 residues long. Indicated time point: newly diagnosed GD, antithyroid drugs for less than 3 months. TCR sequences were obtained from RNA taken from PBMCs. Turning to this clonotype: Antigen: not known.

This sample also belongs to another study, concerning T cells in Graves' hyperthyroidism and ophthalmopathy. This second report adds: HTBI primers were the set used in a first-round RT-PCR of the TCR CDR3.

This receptor was identified in a man aged 25-40 years with Graves disease. This chain joins TRBV10-1 and TRBJ2-3; unclear D gene. This specimen was peripheral blood mononuclear cells (PBMCs), taken at new diagnosis, from a patient treated with antithyroid drugs. Written as DNA, the CDR3 is TGCGCCAGCAGTGAGTCTTTCGGTCAGGCAGATACGCAGTATTTT. Encoded protein: CASSESFGQADTQYF.